This TCR beta chain was identified during a study of beta chain features in type 1 diabetes. Study-level background: Summed over all samples, the examined sorted cells came to roughly 110,000,000.

Details on this clone: Its antigen is as yet unknown.

The authors reverse transcribed all of the isolated RNA, so sequencing captured expressed TCRB transcripts. Repertoires were generated with immunoSEQ multiplex PCR, while TCRdb's copy carries only in-frame clones and drops some. The sample has around 56,000 clones, about 50% seen once; the top ten hold around 2.7%. Study outcomes and limitations: Shorter TCRB CDR3s, moderately but significantly so, marked every one of the four CD4+ subsets in Type 1 diabetes patients.

The ends were cut back, 7 bases at V and 5 bases at J, with 12 bases in the middle. The CDR3 is 13 residues long. Per the germline V gene, CDR1 is MNHEY and CDR2 is SVGAGI. The source is a middle-aged woman with type 1 diabetes. This chain uses TRBV6-5 with TRBJ1-5, with a tentative D call TRBD1 (5 bases). The sequenced sample consisted of Tregs from blood. CDR3 in DNA: TGTGCCAGCATCCAGGGCTCGGATCAGCCCCAGCATTTT. This sequence encodes CASIQGSDQPQHF.